This is a list of T cell receptor beta chains from one sample in a study of graft-versus-host responses after intestinal transplantation. This table comes from immunoSEQ multiplex PCR, and its TCRdb copy is limited to in-frame clones, with some not included. Among just over 14,000 clones listed, about 94% were seen once. The sample here was PBMCs, taken 9 days after transplant. The receptors derive from a human patient who received an intestinal transplant, so some T cells may come from the graft donor. The CDR3 runs from the conserved cysteine through the conserved F or W. D genes are given only for firm matches. A clone size is listed for some rows: how often the clone was seen (once, few, many), or a class if it is expanded.

-	-	TRBV27	TRBJ2-3	CASSFQGPLDTQYF	TGTGCCAGCAGTTTTCAGGGGCCACTAGATACGCAGTATTTT
-	-	TRBV7-9	TRBJ2-7	CASSSPGESHEQYF	TGTGCCAGCAGCTCCCCGGGAGAATCGCACGAGCAGTACTTC
-	-	TRBV6-5	TRBJ1-1	CASRAGTTEAFF	TGTGCCAGCAGGGCTGGGACTACTGAAGCTTTCTTT
-	-	TRBV29-1	TRBJ2-7	CSVVDGSSYEQYF	TGCAGCGTCGTGGACGGCAGCTCCTACGAGCAGTACTTC
TRBD2	-	TRBV28	TRBJ2-1	CASSLSTTSGRANEQFF	TGTGCCAGCAGTTTATCCACAACTAGCGGGAGGGCCAATGAGCAGTTCTTC
-	-	TRBV19	TRBJ2-7	CASSITGTGGSYEQYF	TGTGCCAGTAGTATCACCGGGACTGGGGGATCCTACGAGCAGTACTTC
-	-	TRBV25-1	TRBJ2-3	CASSDLGDTQYF	TGTGCCAGCAGTGACCTGGGGGATACGCAGTATTTT
-	-	TRBV6-5	TRBJ1-2	CASRWEFNNYGYTF	TGTGCCAGCAGGTGGGAATTTAACAACTATGGCTACACCTTC
-	-	TRBV30	TRBJ1-2	CAWSQGIYGYTF	TGTGCCTGGAGTCAAGGGATCTATGGCTACACCTTC
TRBD1	-	TRBV27	TRBJ1-5	CASRRSGTENQPQHF	TGTGCCAGCAGGAGATCCGGGACAGAGAATCAGCCCCAGCATTTT
-	-	TRBV19	TRBJ1-2	CASSMEAGLGYTF	TGTGCCAGTAGTATGGAGGCAGGGCTTGGCTACACCTTC
-	-	TRBV30	TRBJ1-1	CAWAVDGNTEAFF	TGTGCCTGGGCCGTGGACGGAAACACTGAAGCTTTCTTT
-	-	TRBV6-5	TRBJ2-1	CASSYSDSYNEQFF	TGTGCCAGCAGTTACTCTGACTCATACAATGAGCAGTTCTTC
-	-	TRBV27	TRBJ2-2	CASSLSGARGELFF	TGTGCCAGCAGTTTATCAGGGGCGAGAGGGGAGCTGTTTTTT
-	-	TRBV6-4	TRBJ2-2	CASSDRRGGELFF	TGTGCCAGCAGTGACCGGAGGGGCGGGGAGCTGTTTTTT
-	-	TRBV7-9	TRBJ2-1	CASSSTGNSYNEQFF	TGTGCCAGCAGTTCTACCGGGAACTCCTACAATGAGCAGTTCTTC
-	once	TRBV9	TRBJ2-3	CASSDPSGAKGPTDTQYF	TGTGCCAGCAGCGACCCCAGTGGGGCCAAAGGTCCCACAGATACGCAGTATTTT
-	-	TRBV7-7	TRBJ2-7	CASSLGDSTYEQYF	TGTGCTAGCAGCTTAGGTGACTCCACCTACGAGCAGTACTTC
TRBD1	-	TRBV30	TRBJ2-2	CAWSGTGTGELFF	TGTGCCTGGAGCGGGACAGGGACCGGGGAGCTGTTTTTT
-	-	TRBV5-1	TRBJ1-1	CASSLVGLEAFF	TGCGCCAGCAGCTTGGTGGGGCTTGAAGCTTTCTTT
TRBD2	-	TRBV27	TRBJ2-7	CASSRLAGSPSYEQYF	TGTGCCAGCAGCAGACTAGCGGGATCCCCCTCCTACGAGCAGTACTTC
-	-	TRBV12-5	TRBJ2-4	CASGFGNIQYF	TGTGCTAGTGGTTTCGGGAACATTCAGTACTTC
-	-	TRBV9	TRBJ2-7	CASSVGRSSYEQYF	TGTGCCAGCAGCGTAGGGCGGTCCTCCTACGAGCAGTACTTC
-	once	TRBV5-6	TRBJ2-7	CASSFGQGGPLYEQYF	TGTGCCAGCAGCTTTGGGCAGGGGGGCCCCCTCTACGAGCAGTACTTC
-	-	TRBV21-1	TRBJ1-1	CASSKVGSGEGEAFF	TGTGCCAGCAGCAAAGTAGGGAGCGGGGAGGGGGAAGCTTTCTTT
-	-	TRBV29-1	TRBJ2-1	CSVDRQGYNEQFF	TGCAGCGTTGATAGGCAGGGCTACAATGAGCAGTTCTTC
-	-	TRBV4-1	TRBJ1-6	CASSPEITFISPLHF	TGCGCCAGCAGCCCGGAAATTACTTTTATTTCACCCCTCCACTTT
TRBD2	once	TRBV19	TRBJ2-3	CASSIGTSGTDTQYF	TGTGCCAGTAGTATAGGGACTAGCGGCACAGATACGCAGTATTTT
-	-	TRBV27	TRBJ2-1	CASRARSNEQFF	TGTGCCAGCAGAGCTAGAAGCAATGAGCAGTTCTTC
TRBD2	-	TRBV7-3	TRBJ2-1	CASSFRGGGANEQFF	TGTGCCAGCAGCTTCCGGGGCGGGGGGGCGAATGAGCAGTTCTTC
TRBD1	-	TRBV5-6	TRBJ2-1	CTSGRTGNNEQFF	TGTACCAGCGGCAGGACAGGGAACAATGAGCAGTTCTTC
-	-	TRBV4-1	TRBJ2-5	CASSYALGAWWETQYF	TGCGCCAGCAGCTACGCCCTGGGGGCATGGTGGGAGACCCAGTACTTC
TRBD2	-	TRBV9	TRBJ2-1	CASSVGREASYNEQFF	TGTGCCAGCAGCGTAGGGCGGGAGGCTTCCTACAATGAGCAGTTCTTC
-	-	TRBV11-2	TRBJ2-1	CASSSGPLEGNEQFF	TGTGCCAGCAGCTCGGGTCCCCTAGAGGGGAATGAGCAGTTCTTC
-	-	TRBV19	TRBJ2-7	CATSPTGQLYEQYF	TGTGCCACCTCCCCTACCGGACAGCTCTACGAGCAGTACTTC
-	-	TRBV7-9	TRBJ2-1	CASSLAAVAPSSYNEQFF	TGTGCCAGCAGCTTAGCGGCGGTAGCTCCTAGCTCCTACAATGAGCAGTTCTTC
-	-	TRBV5-6	TRBJ2-1	CASSLWENEQFF	TGTGCCAGCAGCTTGTGGGAAAATGAGCAGTTCTTC
-	-	TRBV9	TRBJ2-5	CASSADTGGLETQYF	TGTGCCAGCAGCGCTGATACGGGGGGCTTGGAGACCCAGTACTTC
-	few	TRBV4-1	TRBJ2-2	CASSPRGIGDGELFF	TGCGCCAGCAGCCCGAGGGGGATTGGGGACGGGGAGCTGTTTTTT
-	-	TRBV27	TRBJ2-7	CASSLTASYEQYF	TGTGCCAGCAGTTTGACAGCCTCCTACGAGCAGTACTTC
TRBD2	once	TRBV6-1	TRBJ2-3	CASSGLAVPTDTQYF	TGTGCCAGCTCAGGGCTAGCGGTTCCCACAGATACGCAGTATTTT
-	-	TRBV9	TRBJ1-1	CASSGESGTEAFF	TGTGCCAGCAGCGGCGAAAGCGGCACTGAAGCTTTCTTT
-	-	TRBV5-4	TRBJ1-2	CASIPSPGNYGYTF	TGTGCCAGCATCCCAAGTCCAGGGAACTATGGCTACACCTTC